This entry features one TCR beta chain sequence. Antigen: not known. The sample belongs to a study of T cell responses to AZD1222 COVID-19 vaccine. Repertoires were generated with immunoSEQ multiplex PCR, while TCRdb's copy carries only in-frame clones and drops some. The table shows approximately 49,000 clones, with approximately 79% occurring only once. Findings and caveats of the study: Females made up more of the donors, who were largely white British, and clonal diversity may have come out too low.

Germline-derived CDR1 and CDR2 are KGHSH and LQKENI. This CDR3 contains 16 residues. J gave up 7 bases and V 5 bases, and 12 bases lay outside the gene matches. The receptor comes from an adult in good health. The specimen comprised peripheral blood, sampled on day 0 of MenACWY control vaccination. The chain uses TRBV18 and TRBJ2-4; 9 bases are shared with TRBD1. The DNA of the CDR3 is TGTGCCAGCTCAGGCAATACAGGGGGCGCAGGTAACATTCAGTACTTC. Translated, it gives CASSGNTGGAGNIQYF.